Here is one TCR beta chain with its context. These data originate in a study of blood T cell repertoires in COVID-19. Background on the study: Some COVID-19 samples were acute and others convalescent; all came from the United States, Italy and Spain. PBMCs, B-cell-depleted T cells, or T cells were the source of the cDNA or gDNA that made up the material.

In the original processing: Estimation of nucleated cell counts relied on the amplification of reference gene primers. Data came from immunoSEQ multiplex PCR; TCRdb stores just in-frame clones and leaves some out. D and trimming were read from the DNA, whereas the V and J calls and clone size are those reported in that table. The sample consists of more than 85,000 clones, around 80% of them appearing once. This CDR3 has 17 residues. Per germline, CDR1 SQVTM and CDR2 ANQGSEA. Germline trimming cut 1 base from V and 1 base from J; bases unmatched to any gene: 12. J is TRBJ1-1 and V is TRBV29-1; 7 nucleotides align to TRBD1. The source of this sequence is a man in his 70s with acute or convalescent COVID-19. The sample was peripheral blood. DNA for the CDR3: TGCAGCGTTGAAGTGTCGCGAGCTCGGACAGGGAACACTGAAGCTTTCTTT. Translated, it gives CSVEVSRARTGNTEAFF.